Shown below are 22 T cell receptor beta chains from a single sample sequenced in a study of cytomegalovirus exposure and HLA in healthy donors. Assay: immunoSEQ multiplex PCR; the TCRdb copy retains only in-frame clones and omits some. The data show 40,000 to 60,000 clones, 94% seen once. The sample consisted of PBMCs. The receptor source for this set is a woman aged 18-30 years in good health and CMV-seropositive.

This sequence joins TRBV30 and TRBJ2-7; 7 bases agree with TRBD2. V lost 1 base and J lost 7; bases outside the gene matches: 7. Germline V CDR1 and CDR2: GTSNPN, SVGIG (reference sequence). This CDR3 comprises 13 residues. Written as DNA, the CDR3 is TGTGCCTGGAGTGAAGCGGGGTGGGGGGAGCAGTACTTC. It translates to CAWSEAGWGEQYF. Together with reference TRBV30 and TRBJ2-7, the CDR3 gives the full variable domain: SQTIHQWPATLVQPVGSPLSLECTVEGTSNPNLYWYRQAAGRGLQLLFYSVGIGQISSEVPQNLSASRPQDRQFILSSKKLLLSDSGFYLCAWSEAGWGEQYFGPGTRLTVT.

The chain joins TRBV6-6 to TRBJ2-7; 11 bases agree with TRBD2. Germline V lookup: CDR1 MNHNY, CDR2 SVGAGI (reference sequence). The length of the CDR3 is 15 residues. The junction had 4 bases not matched to a gene; V was cut back by 6 bases and J by 0 bases. The CDR3 here is CASRSTSGTSYEQYF. Here the CDR3 DNA reads TGTGCCAGCAGGTCGACTAGCGGGACCTCCTACGAGCAGTACTTC.

This clone appeared once. The J gene is TRBJ2-7, the V gene TRBV20-1, with 7 positions matching TRBD1. This CDR3 region has 11 residues. Germline V gene lookup returns CDR1 DFQATT and CDR2 SNEGSKA (reference sequence). This chain's CDR3 is CSTGTEYEQYF. CDR3 DNA: TGCAGCACCGGGACAGAATACGAGCAGTACTTC.

The gene calls are TRBV11-3 and TRBJ1-2; D call uncertain. The CDR3 sequence is 14 residues long. V dropped 2 bases and J dropped 6 bases, with 13 bases sitting between them. The germline V gene encodes CDR1 SGHNT and CDR2 YENEEA. The CDR3, as DNA: TGTGCCAGCAGCTTATACGGGGAGAGGGATGGCTACACCTTC. As protein: CASSLYGERDGYTF.

This chain joins TRBV28 and TRBJ2-7; 9 bases are a match to TRBD1. Germline CDR1 reads MDHEN; CDR2 reads SYDVKM. CDR3 length: 15 amino acids. V shed 10 bases, J shed 4 bases, and the junction held 14 bases outside the gene matches. Here the CDR3 reads CATGEPGTGRYEQYF. In DNA, the CDR3 is TGTGCCACAGGAGAGCCGGGGACAGGGAGATACGAGCAGTACTTC.

The V and J genes are TRBV6-4 and TRBJ2-1; 12 bases agree with TRBD2. The CDR3 sequence is 16 residues long. After removal of 2 bases from V and 7 bases from J, the junction contained 6 bases not matched to a gene. Germline values: CDR1 MRHNA, CDR2 SNTAGT. For the CDR3, the DNA is TGTGCCAGCAGTGACGGCCTAGCGGGAGGGGGAAATGAGCAGTTCTTC. This encodes CASSDGLAGGGNEQFF.

The J gene is TRBJ2-3, the V gene TRBV11-3; D is undetermined. CDR3 length: 12 residues. V was shortened by 4 bases and J by 1 base, with 3 bases between the two germline ends. Germline V gene lookup returns CDR1 SGHNT and CDR2 YENEEA. This CDR3 is CASSSGTDTQYF. Here the CDR3 DNA reads TGTGCCAGCAGCTCCGGCACAGATACGCAGTATTTT.

This chain uses TRBV6-4 with TRBJ2-1; the match to TRBD1 covers 11 bases. Per germline, CDR1 MRHNA and CDR2 SNTAGT. The CDR3 runs 15 residues. With 3 bases clipped from V and 7 bases from J, the junction kept 5 bases outside the gene matches. The DNA for the CDR3 is TGTGCCAGCAGTGAAAGGGGGACAGGGGGTAATGAGCAGTTCTTC. This gives the protein CASSERGTGGNEQFF.

The CDR3 sequence: CASSPFLAGGSLGAGELFF. In nucleotides, the CDR3 is TGTGCCAGCAGCCCATTTCTAGCGGGAGGCTCATTGGGCGCCGGGGAGCTGTTTTTT. V usage is TRBV7-2 and J usage is TRBJ2-2, with 11 bases that match TRBD2. CDR3 length: 19 residues. The junction had 17 bases not matched to a gene; V was cut back by 5 bases and J by 6 bases. The germline V gene has CDR1 SGHTA and CDR2 FQGNSA.

The chain employs TRBV9 and TRBJ2-2, with TRBD2 identical over 8 bases. Germline V gene data show CDR1 as SGDLS and CDR2 as YYNGEE. V lost 3 bases, J lost 4 bases, and 11 bases stayed unmatched. The CDR3 loop spans 17 amino acids. The CDR3 nucleotides read TGTGCCAGCAGCGCCCATAGCGGGGCCGGCAGCACCGGGGAGCTGTTTTTT. This encodes CASSAHSGAGSTGELFF.

V gene TRBV14 combines with J gene TRBJ2-7, with 8 bases fitting TRBD1. This CDR3 comprises 16 residues. CDR1 SGHDN and CDR2 FVKESK come from the germline V gene. After removal of 1 base from V and 1 base from J, the junction contained 6 bases not matched to a gene. The DNA of the CDR3 is TGTGCCAGCAGCCAAGGGACAGGGCTTGGGTCCTACGAGCAGTACTTC. Its protein is CASSQGTGLGSYEQYF.

This sequence joins TRBV11-2 and TRBJ1-3; TRBD1 is a possible D gene (6 bases). Trimming pared 5 bases from V and 4 bases from J, leaving 12 bases between. This CDR3 has 14 amino acids. The germline V gene has CDR1 SGHAT and CDR2 FQNNGV. The CDR3 loop reads CASSRQAAGNTIYF. CDR3 in DNA: TGTGCCAGCAGCAGACAGGCGGCCGGAAACACCATATATTTT.

The V and J genes are TRBV6-6 and TRBJ1-1; D uncertain. Germline V CDR1 and CDR2: MNHNY, SVGAGI (reference sequence). This CDR3 has 14 amino acids. With 0 bases removed from V and 6 bases from J, the gap between germline ends came to 11 bases. The CDR3 reads CASSYSESRAEAFF. The DNA of the CDR3 is TGTGCCAGCAGTTACTCCGAATCGAGGGCTGAAGCTTTCTTT.

The chain is built from TRBV28 and TRBJ2-7, with D perhaps TRBD1 (5 bases). V was pared by 4 bases and J by 0 bases, with 10 bases between. The CDR3 loop spans 14 amino acids. Germline assignment: CDR1 MDHEN and CDR2 SYDVKM. The CDR3 loop reads CASSSTGVSYEQYF. In nucleotides, the CDR3 is TGTGCCAGCAGTTCTACAGGAGTCTCCTACGAGCAGTACTTC.

The rearrangement uses TRBV7-8 and TRBJ1-5; D possibly corresponds to TRBD1 (5 bases). From germline, CDR1 is SGHVS and CDR2 FQNEAQ. The V end lost 0 bases, the J end lost 7 bases, and 16 bases lay between the germline ends. The CDR3 is 16 amino acids. The CDR3 loop reads CASSLAMNSGGQPQHF. CDR3 nucleotides: TGTGCCAGCAGCTTAGCGATGAACTCCGGGGGACAGCCCCAGCATTTT.

V and J are TRBV7-3 and TRBJ2-6; possible D gene TRBD1, 6 bases. Germline CDR1 is SGHTA and CDR2 is FQGTGA. The ends were cut back, 5 bases at V and 0 bases at J, with 14 bases in the middle. The CDR3 is 17 amino acids. The CDR3 spells CASSPRTASSGANVLTF. CDR3 DNA sequence: TGTGCCAGCAGCCCCCGGACAGCGTCCTCTGGGGCCAACGTCCTGACTTTC.

The chain employs TRBV11-2 and TRBJ2-7; D gene ambiguous. This CDR3 has 16 residues. Germline-derived CDR1 and CDR2 are SGHAT and FQNNGV. Trimming pared 3 bases from V and 0 bases from J, leaving 15 bases between. The CDR3 nucleotides read TGTGCCAGCAGCTTGGGTTTTGATAGCATCTCCTACGAGCAGTACTTC. This translates into CASSLGFDSISYEQYF.

The rearrangement joins TRBV18 to TRBJ2-2, with TRBD2 matching 13 bases. The CDR3 sequence is 15 residues long. Unmatched junction bases numbered 0, after V lost 3 bases and J lost 5 bases. Germline V CDR1 and CDR2: KGHSH, LQKENI. This CDR3 reads CASSPTSGRTGELFF. The CDR3, as DNA: TGTGCCAGCTCACCGACTAGCGGGAGGACCGGGGAGCTGTTTTTT.

V and J are TRBV5-4 and TRBJ2-5; a possible D gene is TRBD2 (7 bases). Trimming took 7 bases from V and 5 from J, leaving 15 bases between them. The germline V gene has CDR1 SGHNT and CDR2 YYREEE (reference sequence). CDR3 length: 13 amino acids. CDR3 sequence (DNA): TGTGCCAGCCACTTGTGGGGGGGCGAGACCCAGTACTTC. Its translation is CASHLWGGETQYF. Based on the CDR3 plus reference TRBV5-4 and TRBJ2-5, the full variable domain is ETGVTQSPTHLIKTRGQQVTLRCSSQSGHNTVSWYQQALGQGPQFIFQYYREEENGRGNFPPRFSGLQFPNYSSELNVNALELDDSALYLCASHLWGGETQYFGPGTRLLVL.

This rearrangement joins TRBV5-1 to TRBJ1-1; TRBD1 matches 10 bases. CDR3 length equals 17 residues. Germline V gives CDR1 SGHRS, CDR2 YFSETQ. The J segment lost 0 bases and the V segment lost 1 base, leaving 6 bases of the junction unmatched. CDR3 amino acids: CASSLIGTGAMNTEAFF. As DNA, the CDR3 is TGCGCCAGCAGCTTGATCGGGACAGGGGCGATGAACACTGAAGCTTTCTTT.

This chain links TRBV9 with TRBJ2-1; the match to TRBD2 covers 12 bases. Germline CDR1 reads SGDLS; CDR2 reads YYNGEE. The CDR3 loop spans 16 amino acids. The J segment lost 0 bases and the V segment lost 3 bases, leaving 1 base of the junction unmatched. CDR3 amino acids: CASSATSGSSYNEQFF. The CDR3 nucleotides read TGTGCCAGCAGCGCGACTAGCGGGAGCTCCTACAATGAGCAGTTCTTC.

CDR3 loop: CASSRGQGKEETQYF. The CDR3 region has the DNA TGTGCCAGCAGTAGAGGACAGGGGAAAGAAGAGACCCAGTACTTC. This rearrangement joins TRBV27 to TRBJ2-5; 9 bases are a match to TRBD1. The length of the CDR3 is 15 residues. Germline V CDR1 and CDR2: MNHEY, SMNVEV (reference sequence). Trimming cost V 5 bases and J 3 bases; bases outside gene matches: 7.